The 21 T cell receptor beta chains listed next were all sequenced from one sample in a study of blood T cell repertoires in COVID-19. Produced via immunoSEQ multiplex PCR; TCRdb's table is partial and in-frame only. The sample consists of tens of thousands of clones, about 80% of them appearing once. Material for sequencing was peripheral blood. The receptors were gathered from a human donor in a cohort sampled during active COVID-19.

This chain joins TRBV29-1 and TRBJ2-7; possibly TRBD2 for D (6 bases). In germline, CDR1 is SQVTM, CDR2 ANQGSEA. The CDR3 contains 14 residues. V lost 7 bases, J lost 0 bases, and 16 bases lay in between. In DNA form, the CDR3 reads TGCAGCGCCGGGACGGGAGTAAGCTCCTACGAGCAGTACTTC. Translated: CSAGTGVSSYEQYF.

CDR3 bases: TGTGCCAGCAGCTGGGGACAGGGTGGTTACGAGCAGTACTTC. This encodes CASSWGQGGYEQYF. This chain uses TRBV13 with TRBJ2-7; 9 nucleotides match TRBD1. Trimming cost V 4 bases and J 4 bases; bases outside gene matches: 5. The CDR3 is 14 residues long. Looked up from germline, CDR1 is PRHDT and CDR2 is FYEKMQ (reference sequence).

The CDR3 DNA follows: TGTGCCACCAGTGACTCTTTAGCGGGGGGGCCAATCGGGGAGCTGTTTTTT. This sequence encodes CATSDSLAGGPIGELFF. The chain uses TRBV24-1 and TRBJ2-2, with TRBD2 matching over 11 bases. CDR1 is KGHDR, CDR2 SFDVKD, per germline. V lost 4 bases and J lost 7; bases outside the gene matches: 10. The CDR3 consists of 17 residues.

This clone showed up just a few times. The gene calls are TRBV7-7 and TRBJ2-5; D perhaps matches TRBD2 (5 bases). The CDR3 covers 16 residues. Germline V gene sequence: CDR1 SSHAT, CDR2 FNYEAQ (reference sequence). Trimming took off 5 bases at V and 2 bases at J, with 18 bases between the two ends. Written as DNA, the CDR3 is TGTGCCAGCAGCATAGGGAGACGTACTACACAAGAGACCCAGTACTTC. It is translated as CASSIGRRTTQETQYF.

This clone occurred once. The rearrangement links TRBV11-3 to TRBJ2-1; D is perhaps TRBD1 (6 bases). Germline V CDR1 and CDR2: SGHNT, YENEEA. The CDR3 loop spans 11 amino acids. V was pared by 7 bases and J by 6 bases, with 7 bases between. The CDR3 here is CASTRGNEQFF. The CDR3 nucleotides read TGTGCCAGCACCAGGGGCAATGAGCAGTTCTTC.

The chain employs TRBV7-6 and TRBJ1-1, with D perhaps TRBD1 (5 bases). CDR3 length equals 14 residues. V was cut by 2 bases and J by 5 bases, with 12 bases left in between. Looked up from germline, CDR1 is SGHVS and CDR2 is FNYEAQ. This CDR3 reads CASSLQAGRTEAFF. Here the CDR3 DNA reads TGTGCCAGCAGCTTACAGGCAGGGCGAACTGAAGCTTTCTTT.

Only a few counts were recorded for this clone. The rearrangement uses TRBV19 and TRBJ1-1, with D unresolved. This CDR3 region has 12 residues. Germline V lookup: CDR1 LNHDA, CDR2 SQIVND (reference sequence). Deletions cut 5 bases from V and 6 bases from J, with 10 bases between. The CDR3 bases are TGTGCCAGTAGTGAGGGTAGGGCTGAAGCTTTCTTT. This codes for CASSEGRAEAFF.

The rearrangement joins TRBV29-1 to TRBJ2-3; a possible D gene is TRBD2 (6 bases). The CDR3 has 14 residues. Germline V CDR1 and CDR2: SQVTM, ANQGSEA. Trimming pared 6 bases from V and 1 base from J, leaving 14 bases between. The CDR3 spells CSVWAPGGTDTQYF. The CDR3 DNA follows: TGCAGCGTGTGGGCCCCGGGGGGCACAGATACGCAGTATTTT.

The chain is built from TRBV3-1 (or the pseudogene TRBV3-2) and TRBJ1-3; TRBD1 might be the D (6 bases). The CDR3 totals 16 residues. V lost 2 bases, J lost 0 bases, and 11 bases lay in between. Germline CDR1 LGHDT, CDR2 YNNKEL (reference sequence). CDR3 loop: CASSQQTGRSGNTIYF. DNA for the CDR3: TGTGCCAGCAGCCAACAGACAGGACGCTCTGGAAACACCATATATTTT.

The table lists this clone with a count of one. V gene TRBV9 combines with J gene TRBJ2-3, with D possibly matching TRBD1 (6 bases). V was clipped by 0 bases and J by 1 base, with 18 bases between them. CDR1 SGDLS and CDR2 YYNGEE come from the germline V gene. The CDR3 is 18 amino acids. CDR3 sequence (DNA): TGTGCCAGCAGCGTAGGTCTAGGGGGTTCCCTCGGCACAGATACGCAGTATTTT. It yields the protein CASSVGLGGSLGTDTQYF.

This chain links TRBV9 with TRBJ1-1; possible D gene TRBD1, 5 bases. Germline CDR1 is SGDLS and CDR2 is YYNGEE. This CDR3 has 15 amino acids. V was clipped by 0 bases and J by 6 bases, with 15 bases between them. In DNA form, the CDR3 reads TGTGCCAGCAGCGTAGGGCCACCGGGGGAGGCTGAAGCTTTCTTT. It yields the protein CASSVGPPGEAEAFF.

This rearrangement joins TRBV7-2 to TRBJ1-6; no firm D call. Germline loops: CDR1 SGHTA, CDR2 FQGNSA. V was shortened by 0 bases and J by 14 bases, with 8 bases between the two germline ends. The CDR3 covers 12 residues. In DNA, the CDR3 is TGTGCCAGCAGCTTAGCAACCGGTACCCTCCACTTT. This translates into CASSLATGTLHF.

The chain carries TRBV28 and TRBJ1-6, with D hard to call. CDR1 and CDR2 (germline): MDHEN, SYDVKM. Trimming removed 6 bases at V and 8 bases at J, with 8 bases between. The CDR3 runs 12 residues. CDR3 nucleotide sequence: TGTGCCAGCAGCGACAAGTATTCACCCCTCCACTTT. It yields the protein CASSDKYSPLHF.

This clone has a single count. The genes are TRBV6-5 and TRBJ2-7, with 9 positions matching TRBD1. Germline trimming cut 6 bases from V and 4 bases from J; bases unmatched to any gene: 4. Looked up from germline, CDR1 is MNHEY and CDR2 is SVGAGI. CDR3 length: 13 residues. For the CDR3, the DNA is TGTGCCAGCAGAAAGACAGGGGGGTACGAGCAGTACTTC. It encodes CASRKTGGYEQYF.

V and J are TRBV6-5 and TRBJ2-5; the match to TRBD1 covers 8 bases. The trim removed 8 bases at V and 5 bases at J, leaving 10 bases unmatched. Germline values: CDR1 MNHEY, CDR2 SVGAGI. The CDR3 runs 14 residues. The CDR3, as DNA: TGTGCCAGCGCGACCCCAGGGGGCTATGAGACCCAGTACTTC. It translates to CASATPGGYETQYF.

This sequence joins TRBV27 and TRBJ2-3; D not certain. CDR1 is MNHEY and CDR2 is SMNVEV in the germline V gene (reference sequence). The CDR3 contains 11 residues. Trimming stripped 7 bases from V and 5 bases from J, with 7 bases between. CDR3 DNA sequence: TGTGCCAGCACCCTCGGAGATACGCAGTATTTT. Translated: CASTLGDTQYF.

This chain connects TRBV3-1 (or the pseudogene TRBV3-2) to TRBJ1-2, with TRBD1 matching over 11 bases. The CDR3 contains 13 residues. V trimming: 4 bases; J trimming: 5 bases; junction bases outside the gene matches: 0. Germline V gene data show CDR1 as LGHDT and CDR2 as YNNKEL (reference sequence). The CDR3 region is CASSRDRGYGYTF. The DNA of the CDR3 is TGTGCCAGCAGCCGGGACAGGGGGTATGGCTACACCTTC.

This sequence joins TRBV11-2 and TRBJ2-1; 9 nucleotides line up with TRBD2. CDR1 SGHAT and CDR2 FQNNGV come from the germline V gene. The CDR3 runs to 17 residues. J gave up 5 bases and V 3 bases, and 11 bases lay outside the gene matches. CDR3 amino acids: CASSFSLAGGLDNEQFF. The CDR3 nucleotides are TGTGCCAGCAGCTTCTCTCTTGCGGGGGGGCTCGACAATGAGCAGTTCTTC.

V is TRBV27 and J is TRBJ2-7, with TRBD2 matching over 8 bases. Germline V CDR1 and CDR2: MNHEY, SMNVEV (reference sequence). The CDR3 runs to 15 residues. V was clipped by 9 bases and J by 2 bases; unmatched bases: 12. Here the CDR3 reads CASSLVSRGAYEQYF. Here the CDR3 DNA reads TGTGCCAGTTCACTAGTGTCGCGGGGGGCCTACGAGCAGTACTTC.

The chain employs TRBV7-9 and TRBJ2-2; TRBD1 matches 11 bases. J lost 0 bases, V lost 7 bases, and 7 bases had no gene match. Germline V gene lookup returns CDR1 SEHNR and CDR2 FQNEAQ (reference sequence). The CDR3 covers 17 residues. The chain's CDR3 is CASTKRGQGANTGELFF. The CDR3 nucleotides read TGTGCCAGCACCAAAAGGGGACAGGGGGCGAACACCGGGGAGCTGTTTTTT.

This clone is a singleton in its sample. The DNA for the CDR3 is TGTGCCAGCACCAAACTAGCGGGCAACACCGGGGAGCTGTTTTTT. This gives the protein CASTKLAGNTGELFF. V is TRBV27 and J is TRBJ2-2; TRBD2 aligns across 9 bases. The CDR3 has 15 amino acids. Trimming removed 7 bases from V and 2 bases from J; junction bases left unmatched: 5. CDR1 is MNHEY and CDR2 is SMNVEV in the germline V gene (reference sequence).